This entry describes one T cell receptor (beta chain). The sample is drawn from a study of OX40 agonist ivuxolimab in advanced cancers. This CDR3 is built from 11 residues. The junction had 9 bases not matched to a gene; V was cut back by 8 bases and J by 16 bases. Germline CDR1 is LGHNT and CDR2 is FRNRAP. Libraries were prepared by immunoSEQ multiplex PCR; TCRdb keeps only in-frame clonotypes and omits some of them. This sample has tens of thousands of clones; more than 85% occur once, and the top ten carry 0.44%. The sequences come from CD4+ or CD8+ T cells sorted from blood, collected in a trial of the OX40 agonist ivuxolimab. The chain uses TRBV12-5 and TRBJ2-1; 9 bases are shared with TRBD1. The sequence came from an adult with an advanced solid tumor such as melanoma, head and neck, liver or kidney cancer. The CDR3 region is CASLRWDRVFF. The CDR3, as DNA: TGTGCTAGTTTGCGCTGGGACAGGGTTTTCTTC.